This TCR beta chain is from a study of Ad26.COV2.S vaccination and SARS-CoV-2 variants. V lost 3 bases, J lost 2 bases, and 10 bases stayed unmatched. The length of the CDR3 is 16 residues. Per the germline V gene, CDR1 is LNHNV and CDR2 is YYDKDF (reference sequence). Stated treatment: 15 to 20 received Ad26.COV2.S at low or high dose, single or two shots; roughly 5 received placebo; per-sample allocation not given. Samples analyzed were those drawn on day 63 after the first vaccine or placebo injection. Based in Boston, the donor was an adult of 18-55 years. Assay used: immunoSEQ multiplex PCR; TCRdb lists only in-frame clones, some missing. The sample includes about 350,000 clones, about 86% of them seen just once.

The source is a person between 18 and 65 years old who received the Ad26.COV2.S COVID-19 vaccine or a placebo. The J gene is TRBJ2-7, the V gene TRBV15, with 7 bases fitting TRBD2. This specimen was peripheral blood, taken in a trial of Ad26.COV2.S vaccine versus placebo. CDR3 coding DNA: TGTGCCACCAGCAGGGGCTCTAGCGGAGCCACCTACGAGCAGTACTTC. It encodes CATSRGSSGATYEQYF.